A single sample gave rise to the 32 T cell receptor beta chains below, sequenced in a study of T cells expressing NK-cell markers. TCRdb re-called the 5' RACE reads and gives one entry per CDR3 protein, without DNA. The ten most abundant clones cover roughly a tenth of a sample with about 410,000 distinct CDR3 sequences. Input material: blood T cells: a sorted CD56 or NKG2C T cell subset, CD4+ or CD8+ T cells, or bulk PBMC T cells (not recorded which). These receptor sequences come from a woman between 45 and 60 years old in good health.

This sequence joins TRBV5-1 and TRBJ1-3. The CDR3 is 14 residues long. Germline V gene sequence: CDR1 SGHRS, CDR2 YFSETQ. The CDR3 here is CASSLAQSGNTIYF.

The chain couples TRBV4-1 to TRBJ2-1; TCRdb designates TRBD1, a call that cannot be tested without DNA. CDR1 MGHRA and CDR2 YSYEKL come from the germline V gene. CDR3 length: 16 residues. The CDR3 protein is CASSQDRGANDPQQFF.

The genes are TRBV6-5 and TRBJ2-1; TCRdb designates TRBD1, a call that cannot be tested without DNA. The CDR3 is 18 amino acids. Germline V CDR1 and CDR2: MNHEY, SVGAGI. The CDR3 sequence: CASSYGQGGSSSYNEQFF.

The rearrangement joins TRBV4-2 to TRBJ2-5; TCRdb calls TRBD2, which cannot be checked without DNA. This CDR3 is built from 15 residues. Looked up from germline, CDR1 is LGHNA and CDR2 is YNFKEQ. The CDR3: CASSQGGASQETQYF.

This chain connects TRBV11-2 to TRBJ2-7; no DNA is available, so the TRBD1 call from TCRdb remains unchecked. Germline lookup yields CDR1 SGHAT and CDR2 FQNNGV. The CDR3 has 15 amino acids. The CDR3 protein is CASRPLSGRPYEQYF.

The V and J genes are TRBV12-3 or TRBV12-4 and TRBJ2-1; TCRdb lists TRBD2, though no DNA is available to test this call. The CDR3 extends over 15 amino acids. CDR3 protein: CASSTPSGWYNEQFF.

J is TRBJ2-2 and V is TRBV12-5; with no DNA, the TCRdb D assignment of TRBD2 cannot be verified. The germline V gene has CDR1 LGHNT and CDR2 FRNRAP. CDR3 length: 15 amino acids. CDR3 sequence reads: CASSIAGVNTGELFF. The full variable domain, completed using reference TRBV12-5 and TRBJ2-2, is DARVTQTPRHKVTEMGQEVTMRCQPILGHNTVFWYRQTMMQGLELLAYFRNRAPLDDSGMPKDRFSAEMPDATLATLKIQPSEPRDSAVYFCASSIAGVNTGELFFGEGSRLTVL.

J is TRBJ2-5 and V is TRBV20-1; as DNA is missing, the TRBD1 call by TCRdb cannot be tested. There are 14 residues in the CDR3. The germline CDR1 and CDR2 sequences are DFQATT and SNEGSKA (reference sequence). This CDR3 reads CSARPQQILETQYF.

V usage is TRBV27 and J usage is TRBJ2-1; absent DNA, TCRdb's TRBD1 call cannot be checked. In germline, CDR1 is MNHEY, CDR2 SMNVEV (reference sequence). CDR3 length equals 18 residues. CDR3 residues: CASSQGLSTLFLYNEQFF.

The chain couples TRBV6-5 to TRBJ1-2; the D call of TRBD1 rests on TCRdb alone, since no DNA is present to check it. CDR3 length: 14 residues. Germline V CDR1 and CDR2: MNHEY, SVGAGI. CDR3 in amino acids: CASRTGTGSYGYTF.

The V call is TRBV5-1, the J call TRBJ2-1; TCRdb names TRBD1, which stays unverified in the absence of DNA. Germline loops: CDR1 SGHRS, CDR2 YFSETQ. The CDR3 spans 15 residues. Here the CDR3 reads CASSPRLFRNNEQFF.

V is TRBV5-1 and J is TRBJ2-6; the D gene TCRdb calls, TRBD2, cannot be checked with no DNA. This CDR3 is built from 14 residues. Germline values: CDR1 SGHRS, CDR2 YFSETQ. The chain's CDR3 is CASRGGTGANVLTF.

The chain couples TRBV6-5 to TRBJ2-3; TCRdb outputs TRBD2, but without DNA this stays unchecked. This CDR3 spans 18 amino acids. Germline V gene lookup returns CDR1 MNHEY and CDR2 SVGAGI. The CDR3 protein is CASSSLTLAGVSTDTQYF.

The chain is built from TRBV7-9 and TRBJ2-7; TCRdb lists TRBD1, though no DNA is available to test this call. The germline gives CDR1 SEHNR, CDR2 FQNEAQ (reference sequence). This CDR3 is 15 amino acids long. The CDR3 protein is CASSWPRGQDHEQYF.

The chain combines TRBV3-1 with TRBJ1-5. This CDR3 region has 16 residues. Looked up from germline, CDR1 is LGHDT and CDR2 is YNNKEL (reference sequence). CDR3 sequence: CASSLRHPYSNQPQHF.

The chain uses TRBV7-9 and TRBJ1-6; TCRdb returns TRBD1, unconfirmable since there is no DNA. The germline CDR1 and CDR2 sequences are SEHNR and FQNEAQ (reference sequence). The CDR3 covers 17 residues. CDR3 in amino acids: CASSSTREGQGNSPLHF. Based on the CDR3 plus reference TRBV7-9 and TRBJ1-6, the full variable domain is DTGVSQNPRHKITKRGQNVTFRCDPISEHNRLYWYRQTLGQGPEFLTYFQNEAQLEKSRLLSDRFSAERPKGSFSTLEIQRTEQGDSAMYLCASSSTREGQGNSPLHFGNGTRLTVT.

This chain uses TRBV27 with TRBJ2-3. The germline gives CDR1 MNHEY, CDR2 SMNVEV (reference sequence). The CDR3 runs to 14 residues. The CDR3 spells CASSFAESTDTQYF.

The chain carries TRBV27 and TRBJ2-1; the D call of TRBD1 rests on TCRdb alone, since no DNA is present to check it. CDR1 MNHEY and CDR2 SMNVEV come from the germline V gene (reference sequence). The CDR3 consists of 14 residues. CDR3 sequence reads: CASSFSPPRNEQFF.

The chain recombines TRBV12-3 or TRBV12-4 with TRBJ2-4; the D call from TCRdb, TRBD2, cannot be confirmed without DNA. CDR3 length: 19 residues. The CDR3 here is CASRQTPGLDPLGENIQYF.

The rearrangement links TRBV7-9 to TRBJ2-6; the D call of TRBD1 rests on TCRdb alone, since no DNA is present to check it. Germline CDR1 is SEHNR and CDR2 is FQNEAQ (reference sequence). CDR3 length: 17 amino acids. The CDR3 protein is CASSWTGGISGANVLTF.

The chain recombines TRBV4-1 with TRBJ2-1; the TRBD2 assignment by TCRdb is unverifiable without DNA. CDR1 is MGHRA and CDR2 is YSYEKL in the germline V gene. CDR3 size: 18 residues. This CDR3 reads CASSQRLAGGLSYNEQFF.

This rearrangement joins TRBV14 to TRBJ2-3; TCRdb gives TRBD1 as the D gene, but with no DNA this cannot be confirmed. Germline loops: CDR1 SGHDN, CDR2 FVKESK. CDR3 length equals 21 residues. The CDR3 loop reads CASSQETGYQGTTFYTDTQYF.

The chain couples TRBV20-1 to TRBJ2-2; TCRdb outputs TRBD1, but without DNA this stays unchecked. Germline values: CDR1 DFQATT, CDR2 SNEGSKA (reference sequence). This CDR3 has 15 residues. The CDR3 sequence is CSARSGQGWTGELFF.

The chain links TRBV7-9 to TRBJ2-1; no DNA is available, so the TRBD2 call from TCRdb remains unchecked. Germline V gene lookup returns CDR1 SEHNR and CDR2 FQNEAQ (reference sequence). The CDR3 spans 11 residues. The chain's CDR3 is CASSLGRTQFF.

The chain carries TRBV29-1 and TRBJ2-1. The CDR3 extends over 13 amino acids. Germline loops: CDR1 SQVTM, CDR2 ANQGSEA. The CDR3 protein is CSVQPTSYNEQFF.

The J gene is TRBJ1-1, the V gene TRBV5-1. Germline V gives CDR1 SGHRS, CDR2 YFSETQ. This CDR3 has 13 residues. CDR3 loop: CASRDVLRAEAFF.

V is TRBV5-1 and J is TRBJ2-1. The CDR3 consists of 12 residues. Per germline, CDR1 SGHRS and CDR2 YFSETQ. CDR3 loop: CASSPYYNEQFF.

The CDR3 here is CASSFRTRLLYNEQFF. The V gene is TRBV5-6, the J gene TRBJ2-1; the D call from TCRdb, TRBD2, cannot be confirmed without DNA. In germline, CDR1 is SGHDT, CDR2 YYEEEE. The CDR3 has 16 amino acids.

The chain links TRBV27 to TRBJ1-1; TCRdb reports TRBD1, a call that lacks DNA to check it against. The germline CDR1 and CDR2 sequences are MNHEY and SMNVEV (reference sequence). The CDR3 consists of 16 residues. This CDR3 reads CASSFNTLQGRTEAFF.

The rearrangement links TRBV7-2 to TRBJ2-5; checking the TCRdb D call of TRBD1 is not possible without DNA. The CDR3 is 15 amino acids. Germline CDR1 SGHTA, CDR2 FQGNSA. The CDR3 sequence: CASSLAGALGETQYF.

The V call is TRBV20-1, the J call TRBJ2-1; lacking DNA, the TRBD2 call made by TCRdb goes unchecked. Germline V lookup: CDR1 DFQATT, CDR2 SNEGSKA (reference sequence). This CDR3 is built from 12 residues. CDR3 sequence reads: CSAVLAGGRGFF.

The chain has TRBV5-6 and TRBJ2-7; the TRBD1 assignment by TCRdb is unverifiable without DNA. Germline V lookup: CDR1 SGHDT, CDR2 YYEEEE. The CDR3 runs 14 residues. CDR3: CASSFQGSSYEQYF.